The sequence of this T cell receptor (beta chain) was determined in a study of blood T cell repertoires in COVID-19. Individuals drawn from approximately 22 US areas were about 18 to 90 years old. Repertoires were generated with immunoSEQ multiplex PCR, while TCRdb's copy carries only in-frame clones and drops some. The table records about 300,000 clones, about nine tenths of them present only once. V lost 6 bases, J lost 0 bases, and 8 bases lay in between. This CDR3 spans 13 amino acids. The clonotype was recovered from a woman aged 18-29 years who had recovered from COVID-19. The chain recombines TRBV12-3 or TRBV12-4 with TRBJ1-1; D unresolved. Sequencing was carried out using PBMCs or T cells enriched from blood (not recorded which). The DNA of the CDR3 is TGTGCCAGCAGCCCTACAGTGAACACTGAAGCTTTCTTT. This encodes CASSPTVNTEAFF.